The rows below give T cell receptor beta chains drawn from one sample of a study of cytomegalovirus exposure and HLA in healthy donors. Clones were sequenced by immunoSEQ multiplex PCR, and TCRdb holds only the in-frame ones, with some missing. The sample has about 120,000 clones, roughly 89% seen once. The source material was PBMCs. The receptor set was obtained from a woman younger than 30 in good health and CMV-seronegative. Both conserved end residues are part of each CDR3. A D gene is named only where the DNA matches it firmly. The size of a clone is reported for some rows only, either as once, few or many, or as a class for expanded clones.

V gene,D gene,CDR3 length,clone size,J gene,CDR3 DNA,CDR3 protein
TRBV27,TRBD2,17,once,TRBJ2-3,TGTGCCAGCCGAACAATGAAGACTAGCTACGTTCTTGATACGCAGTATTTT,CASRTMKTSYVLDTQYF
TRBV10-3,-,16,-,TRBJ1-5,TGTGCCATCAGTGAGTCGTACTTGAAAAGCAATCAGCCCCAGCATTTT,CAISESYLKSNQPQHF
TRBV4-2,TRBD2,17,-,TRBJ2-1,TGTGCCAGCAGCCAAGGGGGGACGGGGGGCTCCTACAATGAGCAGTTCTTC,CASSQGGTGGSYNEQFF
TRBV9,-,15,-,TRBJ1-5,TGTGCCAGCAGCGTAGGGGGTCAGGGTGGGCAGCCCCAGCATTTT,CASSVGGQGGQPQHF
TRBV20-1,-,11,-,TRBJ1-1,TGCAGTGCCAAGCTATTCACTGAAGCTTTCTTT,CSAKLFTEAFF
TRBV4-2,TRBD2,16,-,TRBJ2-1,TGTGCCAGCAGCCAAGAATGGACTAGCGGGAGTCATGAGCAGTTCTTC,CASSQEWTSGSHEQFF
TRBV15,-,15,once,TRBJ2-2,TGTGCCACCAGCAGAGATGTCGGGAAGACCGGGGAGCTGTTTTTT,CATSRDVGKTGELFF
TRBV2,TRBD1,15,-,TRBJ2-3,TGTGCCAGCAGTCCAGGGACAGGGGGCCCAGATACGCAGTATTTT,CASSPGTGGPDTQYF
TRBV2,-,12,-,TRBJ1-1,TGTGCCAGCAGTGGGAGGGGCACTGAAGCTTTCTTT,CASSGRGTEAFF
TRBV7-8,TRBD2,17,-,TRBJ2-1,TGTGCCAGCAGCCCCGGGACTAGCGGTATTACTGGAAATGAGCAGTTCTTC,CASSPGTSGITGNEQFF
TRBV27,-,15,-,TRBJ2-1,TGTGCCAGCAGTTTTACCAGGGGCGGTTACAATGAGCAGTTCTTC,CASSFTRGGYNEQFF
TRBV6-5,-,15,-,TRBJ2-2,TGTGCCAGCAGTTTTGACAGGTCGAACACCGGGGAGCTGTTTTTT,CASSFDRSNTGELFF
TRBV28,TRBD2,15,-,TRBJ2-7,TGTGCCAGCAGTTTAGGGCTAGCGGGAGTTAACGAGCAGTACTTC,CASSLGLAGVNEQYF
TRBV5-5,-,14,-,TRBJ1-1,TGTGCCAGCAGCTTGGGGGAGTCGAACACTGAAGCTTTCTTT,CASSLGESNTEAFF
TRBV4-1,TRBD1,15,-,TRBJ1-5,TGCGCCAGCAGCCAAGTGTGGACAGGGGACGGGCCCCAGCATTTT,CASSQVWTGDGPQHF
TRBV5-1,-,15,-,TRBJ2-3,TGCGCCAGCAGCTTGGTGGCAGGGAGCACAGATACGCAGTATTTT,CASSLVAGSTDTQYF
TRBV29-1,-,14,-,TRBJ2-5,TGCAGCGTTGAATCGGGTGGGAGACAAGAGACCCAGTACTTC,CSVESGGRQETQYF
TRBV6-5,TRBD1,14,-,TRBJ1-2,TGTGCCAGCTCTCCTTGGACAGGGGGAGATGGCTACACCTTC,CASSPWTGGDGYTF
TRBV2,-,14,-,TRBJ1-3,TGTGCCAGCAGAGTTGAGTTCTCTGGAAACACCATATATTTT,CASRVEFSGNTIYF
TRBV2,TRBD1,13,-,TRBJ1-5,TGTGCCAGCAGACAGGGGTTCGACCAGCCCCAGCATTTT,CASRQGFDQPQHF
TRBV7-2,TRBD1,15,-,TRBJ2-5,TGTGCCAGCAGCCCGGGACAGCAAGGCCAAGAGACCCAGTACTTC,CASSPGQQGQETQYF
TRBV6-1,TRBD1,16,once,TRBJ1-4,TGTGCCAGCAGTGAACTTTCGACAGGGGTAGTCGAAAAACTGTTTTTT,CASSELSTGVVEKLFF
TRBV4-2,TRBD1,15,-,TRBJ2-1,TGTGCCAGCAGCCCCCGACAGGGGGGGTACAATGAGCAGTTCTTC,CASSPRQGGYNEQFF
TRBV7-2,TRBD2,15,many,TRBJ2-1,TGTGCCAGCAGCTTTGGTAGCGGGGGGTACAATGAGCAGTTCTTC,CASSFGSGGYNEQFF
TRBV11-2,-,13,few,TRBJ1-1,TGTGCCAGCAGCTTGGTACAATACACTGAAGCTTTCTTT,CASSLVQYTEAFF
TRBV7-9,TRBD1,15,-,TRBJ2-5,TGTGCCAGCAGCTCACAGGGGGCCTGGCAAGAGACCCAGTACTTC,CASSSQGAWQETQYF
TRBV27,TRBD2,14,-,TRBJ2-2,TGTGCCAGCAGTTGGTCCGGACTAGGTCGGGAGCTGTTTTTT,CASSWSGLGRELFF
TRBV10-2,TRBD2,14,-,TRBJ2-1,TGCGCCAGCGCAAGCGGGGGGTCCTACAATGAGCAGTTCTTC,CASASGGSYNEQFF
TRBV28,TRBD1,15,-,TRBJ1-4,TGTGCCAGCAGTCCCCATCAGGGGGCTAATGAAAAACTGTTTTTT,CASSPHQGANEKLFF
TRBV5-6,-,13,-,TRBJ1-1,TGTGCCAGCAGCCTCCCGGCCGGGGTTGAAGCTTTCTTT,CASSLPAGVEAFF
TRBV30,-,15,-,TRBJ1-5,TGTGCCTGGAGTGTACGCAGCGGTCGTAATCAGCCCCAGCATTTT,CAWSVRSGRNQPQHF
TRBV27,TRBD2,17,-,TRBJ2-1,TGTGCCAGCAGTTCCCCTAGCGGGGGAGGCTCCTACAATGAGCAGTTCTTC,CASSSPSGGGSYNEQFF
TRBV7-2,-,15,-,TRBJ2-3,TGTGCCAGCACTGCCACCCGGGTGTCCACAGATACGCAGTATTTT,CASTATRVSTDTQYF
TRBV4-1,-,14,-,TRBJ1-4,TGCGCCAGCAGCCAAGGGACGGGGGAAGAAGGACTGTTTTTT,CASSQGTGEEGLFF
TRBV4-1,-,13,-,TRBJ2-7,TGCGCCAGCAGCCAAGATCCCCCGCGGGAGCAGTACTTC,CASSQDPPREQYF
TRBV27,-,13,-,TRBJ1-5,TGTGCCAGCAGGACAGAGTGGGATCAGCCCCAGCATTTT,CASRTEWDQPQHF
TRBV6-5,TRBD1,13,-,TRBJ1-2,TGTGCCAGCAGCCAGGACAGGGCCTATGGCTACACCTTC,CASSQDRAYGYTF
TRBV7-9,TRBD2,15,-,TRBJ2-1,TGTGCCAGCAGCTTGGTACTAGCGGGAGTAAATGAGCAGTTCTTC,CASSLVLAGVNEQFF
TRBV28,-,12,-,TRBJ1-2,TGTGCCAGCAGTTTAGAGCAGGGTGGCTACACCTTC,CASSLEQGGYTF
TRBV2,TRBD1,13,-,TRBJ1-6,TGTGCCAGCACAGGGACAGGTTCTTCTCCCCTCCACTTT,CASTGTGSSPLHF
TRBV6-4,-,15,-,TRBJ1-4,TGTGCCAGCAGTGAAAGAAGGGGAGGGAATGAAAAACTGTTTTTT,CASSERRGGNEKLFF
TRBV27,-,15,-,TRBJ2-5,TGTGCCAGCAGTTTCCAGGGCAGGAATTTGGAGACCCAGTACTTC,CASSFQGRNLETQYF
TRBV11-3,-,13,-,TRBJ2-3,TGTGCCAGCCGGAAGGGGGATGGAGATACGCAGTATTTT,CASRKGDGDTQYF
TRBV7-9,-,14,-,TRBJ1-2,TGTGCCAGCCCACCCGTAGGCCAGGGTGGCGGCTACACCTTC,CASPPVGQGGGYTF
TRBV5-1,TRBD1,15,-,TRBJ1-5,TGCGCCAGCAGCTTGGGAGGGGGCGCAGGTCAGCCCCAGCATTTT,CASSLGGGAGQPQHF
TRBV6-5,-,15,-,TRBJ2-2,TGTGCCAGCAGCCCTATTACAGGGAACACCGGGGAGCTGTTTTTT,CASSPITGNTGELFF
TRBV7-8,-,14,-,TRBJ1-1,TGTGCCAGCAGCGCAGGCGTTCCGAACACTGAAGCTTTCTTT,CASSAGVPNTEAFF
TRBV28,-,11,-,TRBJ1-2,TGTGCCAGCAGTTTCATCTATGGCTACACCTTC,CASSFIYGYTF
TRBV11-2,-,13,-,TRBJ2-1,TGTGCCAGCAGCTTCTCACAGTACAATGAGCAGTTCTTC,CASSFSQYNEQFF
TRBV7-2,TRBD1,14,-,TRBJ2-7,TGTGCCAGCAGCTTACGGGACAGCCTCTACGAGCAGTACTTC,CASSLRDSLYEQYF
TRBV19,TRBD2,14,-,TRBJ2-1,TGTGCCAGTACCCCGGAGAGCGGGAGGAATGAGCAGTTCTTC,CASTPESGRNEQFF
TRBV4-1,-,13,-,TRBJ1-1,TGCGCCAGCAGCTCCACAGGGAATAGTGAAGCTTTCTTT,CASSSTGNSEAFF
TRBV5-6,-,16,-,TRBJ1-1,TGTGCCAGCAGCAGGTATCCGGACAGTCCAGACACTGAAGCTTTCTTT,CASSRYPDSPDTEAFF
TRBV2,-,11,-,TRBJ2-7,TGTGCCAGCGCAGGCTCCTACGAGCAGTACTTC,CASAGSYEQYF
TRBV11-2,TRBD1,15,-,TRBJ2-7,TGTGCCAGCAGCTTAGATACAGGGGGCTTCTACGAGCAGTACTTC,CASSLDTGGFYEQYF
TRBV4-1,-,15,-,TRBJ1-1,TGCGCCAGCAGCCAAGATGCCCCCGGGGGGAGTGAAGCTTTCTTT,CASSQDAPGGSEAFF
TRBV9,TRBD1,14,once,TRBJ2-3,TGTGCCAGCAGCCCCAGGACAGGGGCAGATACGCAGTATTTT,CASSPRTGADTQYF
TRBV6-5,TRBD1,13,-,TRBJ2-1,TGTGCCAGCAGTCGTCAGGGGGCATCTGAGCAGTTCTTC,CASSRQGASEQFF
TRBV5-4,-,15,-,TRBJ1-2,TGTGCCAGCAGCCCCATGGGGGGGGTGACCTATGGCTACACCTTC,CASSPMGGVTYGYTF
TRBV29-1,-,16,-,TRBJ2-1,TGCAGCGTTGAGGGAGAGATGGCGGTATTATACAATGAGCAGTTCTTC,CSVEGEMAVLYNEQFF